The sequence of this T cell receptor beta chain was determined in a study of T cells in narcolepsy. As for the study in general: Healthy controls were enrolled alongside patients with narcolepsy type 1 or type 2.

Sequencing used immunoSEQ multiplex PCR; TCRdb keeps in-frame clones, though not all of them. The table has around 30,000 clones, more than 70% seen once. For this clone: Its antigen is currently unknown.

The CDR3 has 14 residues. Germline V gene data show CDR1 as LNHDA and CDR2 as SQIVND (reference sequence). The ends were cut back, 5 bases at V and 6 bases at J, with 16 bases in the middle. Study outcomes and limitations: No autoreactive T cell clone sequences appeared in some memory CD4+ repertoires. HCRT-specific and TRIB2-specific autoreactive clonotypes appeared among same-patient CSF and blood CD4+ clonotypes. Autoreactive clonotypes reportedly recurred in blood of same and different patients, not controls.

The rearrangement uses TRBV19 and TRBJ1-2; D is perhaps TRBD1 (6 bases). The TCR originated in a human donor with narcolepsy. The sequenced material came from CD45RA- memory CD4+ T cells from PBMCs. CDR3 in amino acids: CASSLRGARNGYTF. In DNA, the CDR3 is TGTGCCAGTAGTCTACGGGGGGCCCGAAATGGCTACACCTTC.